This is a list of T cell receptor beta chains from one sample in a study of technical replicates of blood from several donors. Profiled with immunoSEQ multiplex PCR; TCRdb holds only in-frame clones, not every one. Of about 80,000 clones listed, about nine tenths were seen once; the top ten hold 0.41%. Sequenced material: T cells isolated from PBMCs. The receptors were gathered from a human donor in good health. CDR3s include the opening cysteine and the closing phenylalanine or tryptophan. A D gene is named only where the DNA matches it firmly. Not all rows give a size; the values are once, few, many and, for expanded clones, a class.

d_call,j_call,cdr3_length,v_call,clone_size,cdr3_nt,cdr3_aa
-,TRBJ2-3,10,TRBV20-1,once,TGCAGTGCTCACAGGGATACGCAGTATTTT,CSAHRDTQYF
-,TRBJ1-2,12,TRBV11-3,-,TGTGCCAGCAGCTTAGGAGGGAATGGCTACACCTTC,CASSLGGNGYTF
-,TRBJ2-7,12,TRBV9,-,TGTGCCAGCGGGACATATAATTACGAGCAGTACTTC,CASGTYNYEQYF
TRBD1,TRBJ1-1,15,TRBV9,-,TGTGCCAGCAGCCCTAGTGGGACAGGGGCCACTGAAGCTTTCTTT,CASSPSGTGATEAFF
-,TRBJ2-3,13,TRBV6-6,-,TGTGCCAGCAGTTACCCAGGGCTAGATACGCAGTATTTT,CASSYPGLDTQYF
TRBD2,TRBJ2-7,19,TRBV7-9,-,TGTGCCAGCAGCCCAGGATTCGGGCTAGCGGGGGATAAAGCAGGAGAGCAGTACTTC,CASSPGFGLAGDKAGEQYF
TRBD2,TRBJ2-1,16,TRBV28,-,TGTGCCAGCAGTTCGCAGCGGGAGTGGTCCTACAATGAGCAGTTCTTC,CASSSQREWSYNEQFF
-,TRBJ1-3,16,TRBV21-1,-,TGTGCCAGCAGCAAGCCGGGGGACCCCGCTGGAAACACCATATATTTT,CASSKPGDPAGNTIYF
-,TRBJ1-1,12,TRBV5-8,once,TGTGCCAGCAGCTTGTTGTCAATTGAAGCTTTCTTT,CASSLLSIEAFF
-,TRBJ2-7,13,TRBV18,few,TGTGCCAGCTCCACCGGGGAAGCCTACGAGCAGTACTTC,CASSTGEAYEQYF
-,TRBJ1-2,14,TRBV7-3,-,TGTGCCAGCAGCATCGAAGCGGGGAACTATGGCTACACCTTC,CASSIEAGNYGYTF
-,TRBJ2-6,13,TRBV30,-,TGTGCCTGGAGTGTACTTTCCGCCAACGTCCTGACTTTC,CAWSVLSANVLTF
TRBD1,TRBJ2-2,15,TRBV10-3,-,TGTGCCATCGCCGGACAGGGGGCGCACACCGGGGAGCTGTTTTTT,CAIAGQGAHTGELFF
TRBD1,TRBJ1-1,13,TRBV5-1,once,TGCGCCAGCATTCTGGACAGGGGGACTGAAGCTTTCTTT,CASILDRGTEAFF
TRBD2,TRBJ2-2,16,TRBV4-3,-,TGCGCCAGCAGCCAAGATGCAGCGGGAGGGACCGGGGAGCTGTTTTTT,CASSQDAAGGTGELFF
TRBD1,TRBJ2-1,15,TRBV5-4,-,TGTGCCAGCAGCTTACAGGGGGGCTCCTACAATGAGCAGTTCTTC,CASSLQGGSYNEQFF
TRBD1,TRBJ1-2,14,TRBV28,-,TGTGCCAGCAGTGACATGAGGACAGGCTATGGCTACACCTTC,CASSDMRTGYGYTF
-,TRBJ2-1,13,TRBV14,-,TGTGCCAGCAGCCAGGTGATCGGCAATGAGCAGTTCTTC,CASSQVIGNEQFF
TRBD2,TRBJ2-7,15,TRBV14,-,TGTGCCAGCAGCCAAGTGGCTAGCGGGATAAGTGAGCAGTACTTC,CASSQVASGISEQYF
-,TRBJ2-7,15,TRBV11-2,-,TGTGCCAGCAGCTTAGGATGGGGGGTGTCCTACGAGCAGTACTTC,CASSLGWGVSYEQYF
-,TRBJ2-1,16,TRBV7-2,-,TGTGCCAGCACCGGCGACTATATTCACTCCTACAATGAGCAGTTCTTC,CASTGDYIHSYNEQFF
TRBD1,TRBJ2-3,16,TRBV6-4,-,TGTGCCAGCAGTGAAGGGACAGGGGGCGCGACAGATACGCAGTATTTT,CASSEGTGGATDTQYF
-,TRBJ1-2,16,TRBV14,-,TGTGCCAGCAGCCAACGGCATTTTTGGACAAGCTATGGCTACACCTTC,CASSQRHFWTSYGYTF
-,TRBJ1-1,14,TRBV9,-,TGTGCCAGCAGCGATGCGCATCCGAGGACTGAAGCTTTCTTT,CASSDAHPRTEAFF
TRBD2,TRBJ2-3,13,TRBV19,-,TGTGCCAGTAGGACTAGCGGTGGAAATACGCAGTATTTT,CASRTSGGNTQYF
-,TRBJ2-2,14,TRBV7-9,-,TGTGCCAGCGAGGACCTACTAGCCACCGGGGAGCTGTTTTTT,CASEDLLATGELFF
-,TRBJ1-5,12,TRBV10-3,-,TGTGCCATCGCCCACGGTAACCAGCCCCAGCATTTT,CAIAHGNQPQHF
-,TRBJ2-7,12,TRBV9,-,TGTGCCAGTAACCCCGGAGGGGACGAGCAGTACTTC,CASNPGGDEQYF
-,TRBJ1-1,15,TRBV5-5,-,TGTGCCAGCAGCTTGTCTGTTTCCGGGTTAGGCGAAGCTTTCTTT,CASSLSVSGLGEAFF
-,TRBJ2-1,13,TRBV5-6,-,TGTGCCAGCACAGGGCTGTCCTACAATGAGCAGTTCTTC,CASTGLSYNEQFF
TRBD2,TRBJ2-7,16,TRBV4-1,-,TGCGCCAGCAGCCAACGCCCGGGACTAGCAACCCACGAGCAGTACTTC,CASSQRPGLATHEQYF
-,TRBJ2-7,15,TRBV30,-,TGTGCCTGGAGTGTACCTGCTAGCACTGGATACGAGCAGTACTTC,CAWSVPASTGYEQYF
TRBD2,TRBJ2-7,16,TRBV9,-,TGTGCCAGCAGCGCCCTAGCGGAGGCCTATTCCTACGAGCAGTACTTC,CASSALAEAYSYEQYF
TRBD1,TRBJ2-7,12,TRBV10-3,-,TGTGCCGTGCGGGGACAGGGGGTTGAGCAGTACTTC,CAVRGQGVEQYF
TRBD1,TRBJ2-2,14,TRBV6-6,-,TGTGCCAGTTGGGACAGGGAAGTAACCGGGGAGCTGTTTTTT,CASWDREVTGELFF
-,TRBJ1-1,13,TRBV7-3,-,TGTGCCAGCAGTTCTACTATTGACACTGAAGCTTTCTTT,CASSSTIDTEAFF
TRBD2,TRBJ2-3,15,TRBV6-5,-,TGTGCCAGCAGTAAAGGGACTAGCCTTCCTGATACGCAGTATTTT,CASSKGTSLPDTQYF
TRBD1,TRBJ2-7,15,TRBV4-2,-,TGTGCCAGCAGCCAGACGACCCAGGGGGCTGGCGAGCAGTACTTC,CASSQTTQGAGEQYF
-,TRBJ2-2,13,TRBV12-2,-,TGTGCAAGTCGCTTAGCGCTAATCGGGGAGCTGTTTTTT,CASRLALIGELFF
-,TRBJ2-5,12,TRBV10-2,-,TGCGCCAGCAGTGACAACCAAGAGACCCAGTACTTC,CASSDNQETQYF
TRBD2,TRBJ2-2,17,TRBV19,-,TGTGCCAGTAGTCTCTTCGGACTAGCGGGAGTAGGCGGGGAGCTGTTTTTT,CASSLFGLAGVGGELFF
-,TRBJ1-1,13,TRBV6-6,-,TGTGCCAGCAGCGACAGGCTCTACACTGAAGCTTTCTTT,CASSDRLYTEAFF
-,TRBJ2-5,13,TRBV2,-,TGTGCCAGCAGTTTTGGACTGGAAGAGACCCAGTACTTC,CASSFGLEETQYF
TRBD1,TRBJ2-7,16,TRBV4-1,-,TGCGCCAGCAGCCAAGATGAAGGGACAGGGGGCTACGAGCAGTACTTC,CASSQDEGTGGYEQYF
-,TRBJ1-5,15,TRBV19,-,TGTGCCAGTAGTATCGGACAGTCTAGCAATCAGCCCCAGCATTTT,CASSIGQSSNQPQHF
-,TRBJ1-2,14,TRBV7-3,-,TGTGCCAGCAGCCTGACAGGACCAAACTATGGCTACACCTTC,CASSLTGPNYGYTF